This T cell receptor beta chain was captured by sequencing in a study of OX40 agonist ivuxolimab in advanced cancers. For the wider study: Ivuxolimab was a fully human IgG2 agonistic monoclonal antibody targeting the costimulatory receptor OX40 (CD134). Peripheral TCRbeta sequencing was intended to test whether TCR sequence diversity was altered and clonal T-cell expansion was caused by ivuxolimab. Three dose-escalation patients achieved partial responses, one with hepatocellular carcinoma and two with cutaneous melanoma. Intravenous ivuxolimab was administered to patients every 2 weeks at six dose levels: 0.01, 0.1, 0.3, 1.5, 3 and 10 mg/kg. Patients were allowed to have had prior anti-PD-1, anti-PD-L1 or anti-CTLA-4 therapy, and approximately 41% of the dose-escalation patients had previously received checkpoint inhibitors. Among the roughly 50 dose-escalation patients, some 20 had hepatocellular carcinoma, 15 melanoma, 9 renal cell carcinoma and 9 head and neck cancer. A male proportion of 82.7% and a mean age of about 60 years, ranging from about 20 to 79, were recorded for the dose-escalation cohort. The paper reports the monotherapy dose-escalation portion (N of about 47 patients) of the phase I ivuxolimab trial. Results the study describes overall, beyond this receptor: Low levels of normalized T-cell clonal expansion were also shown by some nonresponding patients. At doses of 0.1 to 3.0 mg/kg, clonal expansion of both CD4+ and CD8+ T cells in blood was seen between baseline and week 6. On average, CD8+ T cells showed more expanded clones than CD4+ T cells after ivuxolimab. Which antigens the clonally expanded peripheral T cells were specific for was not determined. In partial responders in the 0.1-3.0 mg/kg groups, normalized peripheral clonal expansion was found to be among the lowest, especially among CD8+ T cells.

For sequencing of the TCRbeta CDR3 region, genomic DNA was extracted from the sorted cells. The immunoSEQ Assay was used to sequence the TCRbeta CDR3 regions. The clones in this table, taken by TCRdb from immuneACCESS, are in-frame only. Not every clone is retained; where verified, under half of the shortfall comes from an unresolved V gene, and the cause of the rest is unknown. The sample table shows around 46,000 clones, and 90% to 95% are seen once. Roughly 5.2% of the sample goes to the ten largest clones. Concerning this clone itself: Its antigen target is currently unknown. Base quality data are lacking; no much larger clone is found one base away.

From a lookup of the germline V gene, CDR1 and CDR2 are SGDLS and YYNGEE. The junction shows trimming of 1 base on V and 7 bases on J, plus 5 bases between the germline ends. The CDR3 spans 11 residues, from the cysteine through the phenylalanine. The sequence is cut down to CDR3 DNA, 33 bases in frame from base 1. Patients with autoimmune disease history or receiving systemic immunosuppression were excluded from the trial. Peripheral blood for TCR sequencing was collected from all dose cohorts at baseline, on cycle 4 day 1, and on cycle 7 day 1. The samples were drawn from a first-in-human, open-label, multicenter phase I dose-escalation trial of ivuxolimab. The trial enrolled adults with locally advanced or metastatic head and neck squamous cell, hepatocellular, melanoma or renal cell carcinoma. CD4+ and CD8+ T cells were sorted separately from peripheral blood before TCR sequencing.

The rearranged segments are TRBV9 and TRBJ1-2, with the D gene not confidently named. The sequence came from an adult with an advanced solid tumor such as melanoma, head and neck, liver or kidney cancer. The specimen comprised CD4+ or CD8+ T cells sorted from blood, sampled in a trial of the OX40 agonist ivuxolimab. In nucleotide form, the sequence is TGTGCCAGCAGCGTAATGGGTGGCTACACCTTC. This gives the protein CASSVMGGYTF.